The rows below give T cell receptor beta chains drawn from one sample of a study of monozygotic twins with inflammatory bowel disease. TCRdb processed the 5' RACE reads again and assigns one entry to each CDR3 protein, with no DNA. This listing includes around 150,000 distinct CDR3 sequences. Material for sequencing was blood. These receptors were taken from a human donor with ulcerative colitis or Crohn's disease, or a healthy co-twin of an affected twin (not recorded which). CDR3s include the opening cysteine and the closing phenylalanine or tryptophan.

v_call	j_call	cdr3_aa
TRBV7-9	TRBJ2-3	CASSFGGQYNTDTQYF
TRBV6-5	TRBJ1-5	CASSYTADRQPQHF
TRBV2	TRBJ2-3	CASSPWGREDTQYF
TRBV6-8	TRBJ1-1	CASSYKTGNTEAFF
TRBV3-1	TRBJ2-3	CASSRRLAGTTDTQYF
TRBV24-1	TRBJ1-5	CATSEGGFNQPQHF
TRBV27	TRBJ1-1	CASSLTRDTEAFF
TRBV20-1	TRBJ2-1	CSAHRSGLGGEQFF
TRBV7-8	TRBJ2-7	CASSLPPTGGSYEQYF
TRBV18	TRBJ2-1	CASSLGTGVNEQFF
TRBV7-8	TRBJ1-3	CASSDSPISSGNTIYF
TRBV5-1	TRBJ2-2	CASSLAMTDGELFF
TRBV15	TRBJ2-7	CATSRDSPHRASYEQYF
TRBV20-1	TRBJ2-7	CSASAPEAVSYEQYF